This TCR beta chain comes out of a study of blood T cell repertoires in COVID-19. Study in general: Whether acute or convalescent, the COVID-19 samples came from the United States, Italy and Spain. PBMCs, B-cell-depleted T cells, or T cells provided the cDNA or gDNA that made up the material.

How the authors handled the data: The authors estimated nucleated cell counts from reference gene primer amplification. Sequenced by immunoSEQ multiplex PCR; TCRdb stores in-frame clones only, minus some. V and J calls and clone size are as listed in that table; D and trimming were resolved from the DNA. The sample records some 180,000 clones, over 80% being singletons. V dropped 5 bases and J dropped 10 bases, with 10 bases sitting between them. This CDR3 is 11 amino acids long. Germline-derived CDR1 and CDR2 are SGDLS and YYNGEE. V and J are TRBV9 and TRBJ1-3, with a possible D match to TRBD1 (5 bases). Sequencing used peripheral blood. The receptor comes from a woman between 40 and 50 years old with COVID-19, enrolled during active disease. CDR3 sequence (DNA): TGTGCCAGCAGGGGGGGAGGTACCATATATTTT. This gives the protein CASRGGGTIYF. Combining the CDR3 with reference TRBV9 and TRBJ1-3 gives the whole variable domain DSGVTQTPKHLITATGQRVTLRCSPRSGDLSVYWYQQSLDQGLQFLIQYYNGEERAKGNILERFSAQQFPDLHSELNLSSLELGDSALYFCASRGGGTIYFGEGSWLTVV.